This TCR beta chain was identified during a study of shared clonotypes between healthy human individuals (dated by TCRdb to 2019 to 2021). Context from the whole study: The cohort comprised a couple of women and a few men aged 18 to 49 years. Libraries were prepared and TCR repertoires were sequenced by different laboratories using diverse techniques, in order to increase sequencing depth and limit assay-specific biases. For each donor, CD4 naive and CD4 memory were each given three plates, CD8 naive was given two plates, and CD8 memory was given one plate. Blood TCR repertoires of five healthy adults were deeply sequenced to estimate repertoire size and the extent of clonotype sharing between individuals. Each donor's leukapheresis produced roughly between roughly 0.9 and 9 billion PBMCs.

The donors were healthy, HIV-negative adults who had no recently reported acute infections or vaccinations. Only Caucasian adults living in Nashville, Tennessee, USA were represented among the donors. CD4+ T cells were enriched through magnetic negative selection, after which naive cells were positively selected on CD45RA and the remaining negative fraction served as the memory subset. Blood was collected by leukapheresis, and PBMCs were isolated by Ficoll-Histopaque density gradient centrifugation and then cryopreserved in liquid nitrogen vapor phase. Purity and quantity of every magnetically sorted T cell population were checked by analytical flow cytometry. Genomic DNA was isolated from every sorted fraction and measured by UV absorbance on a Nanodrop 2000c. CDR1 is given as LNHDA and CDR2 as SQIVND, both from the germline V gene (reference sequence). From the cysteine up to the phenylalanine, the CDR3 has a length of 14 residues. This entry keeps only the CDR3 DNA: 42 bases, framed from base 1. Trimming leaves V shorter by 3 bases and J shorter by 5 bases, with the junction holding 5 bases beyond the gene matches.

What the work shows at the level of the full study, not this receptor alone: Sampling was restricted to blood, and TCR repertoires in tissue are likely to differ from TCR repertoires in blood. Pairwise subsampling indicated that sequencing depth was expected to affect the degree of clonotype sharing among donors. Because the study included a small number of donors, the genetic and exposure-history diversity represented was limited. Clonotypes shared by all four sorted-subset donors showed higher generation probabilities than non-shared clonotypes. Estimated clonotype richness was generally larger for naive than for memory subsets. When several donors were compared, the shared fraction of clonotypes was approximately 5% for naive CD4, around 3.5% for naive CD8, 2.3% for memory CD4, and less than 0.45% for memory CD8. Incomplete sequencing was indicated by rarefaction of sorted-subset datasets, despite the large sequencing depth.

Using the deep immunoSEQ assay, multiplex PCR amplified TCR CDR3 regions from genomic DNA. Extracted genomic DNA from each cell subset was distributed evenly across all wells of several immunoSEQ 96-well plates, and each plate was treated as a replicate. For sorted subsets, approximately 200 ng of genomic DNA, equivalent to around 30,000 T cell genomes, went into each replicate PCR. The purified libraries were quantified using a Qubit 3.0 fluorometer, sized with a Bioanalyzer 2100, and then quantified again using the KAPA Library Quantification kit. Every immunoSEQ 96-well plate was sequenced on a separate single-read 150-cycle Illumina NextSeq 550 flow cell. Regarding the original processing steps: Because only junctional sequences without quality scores were contained in the immunoSEQ output, filtering matching that applied to full-length reads could not be performed. Sequences were annotated with PyIR, a Python wrapper for IgBLAST v1.9, and V/J genes and CDR3 were assigned using IMGT germline references. Reads were removed for weak V/J assignments (E-value above 1e-6), missing CDR3, stop codons, out-of-frame junctions, or ambiguous translated residues. V3J clonotypes were defined as sequences sharing the same inferred V gene, J gene, and CDR3 amino acid sequence. Percentage overlap between repertoires was computed as shared unique clonotypes divided by the size of the smaller repertoire. Three approaches were used to assess repertoire richness: RTK rarefaction, the Chao1 estimator, and Recon v2.1 estimates of unobserved clonotypes. Generation probabilities were computed with OLGA for all TCRbeta clonotypes obtained by the gDNA method from a handful of donors. This immuneACCESS table, as held by TCRdb, lists in-frame sequences with V and J called but not all clones. Of the missing ones, under half trace to an unresolved V gene in checked studies; the others have no known cause. D and trimming were read from the DNA, whereas the V and J calls and clone size are those reported in that table. For this sample the table gives approximately 1.5 million clones, of which 95% to 99% were detected only once. The leading ten clones occupy about 0.42% of the sample.

With respect to this clone: Its antigen target is currently unknown. Base quality data are lacking; no much larger clone is found one base away.

The chain joins TRBV19 to TRBJ2-5, and 8 junctional nucleotides match TRBD2. This clonotype originated in a man aged 25-45 years in good health. The sequenced sample was naive CD4+ T cells sorted from blood. Sample cell subset or site, as interpreted from the label and publication: CD45RA+ positively selected. This receptor has the CDR3 CASSIMTSAETQYF. The nucleotides are TGTGCCAGTAGTATCATGACTAGCGCGGAGACCCAGTACTTC. Outside the CDR3, residues come from the reference TRBV19 and TRBJ2-5 proteins, so the full variable domain is: DGGITQSPKYLFRKEGQNVTLSCEQNLNHDAMYWYRQDPGQGLRLIYYSQIVNDFQKGDIAEGYSVSREKKESFPLTVTSAQKNPTAFYLCASSIMTSAETQYFGPGTRLLVL.